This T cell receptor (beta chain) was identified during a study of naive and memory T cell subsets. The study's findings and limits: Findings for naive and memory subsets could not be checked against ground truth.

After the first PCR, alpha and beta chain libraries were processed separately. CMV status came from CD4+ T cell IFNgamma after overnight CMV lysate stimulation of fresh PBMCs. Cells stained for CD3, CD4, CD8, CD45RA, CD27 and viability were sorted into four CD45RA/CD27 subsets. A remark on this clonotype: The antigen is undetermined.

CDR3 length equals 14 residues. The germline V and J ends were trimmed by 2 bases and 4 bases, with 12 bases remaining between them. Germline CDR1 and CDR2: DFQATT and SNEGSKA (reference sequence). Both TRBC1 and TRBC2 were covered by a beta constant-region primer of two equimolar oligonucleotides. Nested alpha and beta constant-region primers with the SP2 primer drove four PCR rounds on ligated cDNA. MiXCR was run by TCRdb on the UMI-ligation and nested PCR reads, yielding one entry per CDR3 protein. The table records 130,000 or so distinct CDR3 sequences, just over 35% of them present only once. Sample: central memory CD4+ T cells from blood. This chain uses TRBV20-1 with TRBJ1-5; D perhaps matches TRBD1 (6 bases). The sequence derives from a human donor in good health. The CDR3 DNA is TGCAGTGCTAGACTAATGGACAGAAATCAGCCCCAGCATTTT. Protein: CSARLMDRNQPQHF.